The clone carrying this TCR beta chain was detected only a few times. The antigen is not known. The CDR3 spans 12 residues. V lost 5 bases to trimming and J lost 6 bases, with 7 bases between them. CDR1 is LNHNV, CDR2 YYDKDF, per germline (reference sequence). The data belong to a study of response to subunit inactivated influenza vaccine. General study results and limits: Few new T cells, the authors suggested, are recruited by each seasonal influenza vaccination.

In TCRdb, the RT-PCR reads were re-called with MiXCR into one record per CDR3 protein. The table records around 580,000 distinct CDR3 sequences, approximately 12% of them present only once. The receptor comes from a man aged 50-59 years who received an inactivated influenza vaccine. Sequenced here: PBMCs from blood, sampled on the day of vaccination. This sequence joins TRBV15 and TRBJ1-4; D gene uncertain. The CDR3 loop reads CATSQKDEKLFF. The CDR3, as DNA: TGTGCCACCAGCCAGAAGGATGAAAAACTGTTTTTT.